The TCR beta chain described here comes from a study of blood T cell repertoires in COVID-19. The method was immunoSEQ multiplex PCR; TCRdb's version includes in-frame clones alone and lacks a portion of them. The profile shows 250,000 to 350,000 clones, roughly 90% of them singletons. Germline V lookup: CDR1 SNHLY, CDR2 FYNNEI. V trimming: 6 bases; J trimming: 6 bases; junction bases outside the gene matches: 4. This CDR3 comprises 13 residues. The sequence was obtained from a woman aged 18-29 years with acute COVID-19. This chain connects TRBV2 to TRBJ2-7; TRBD2 aligns across 11 bases. The source material was PBMCs or T cells enriched from blood (not recorded which). The CDR3 reads CASRVGLAGEQYF. The CDR3 DNA reads TGTGCCAGCAGGGTTGGACTAGCGGGCGAGCAGTACTTC.